Listed below are T cell receptor beta chains from one sample, sequenced in a study of OX40 agonist ivuxolimab in advanced cancers. The data were produced by immunoSEQ multiplex PCR, yet TCRdb's version contains in-frame clones alone and is incomplete. The sample yields 55,000 to 90,000 clones, roughly 88% seen once. Here the sequenced sample was CD4+ or CD8+ T cells sorted from blood, taken in a trial of the OX40 agonist ivuxolimab. Every receptor here comes from an adult with an advanced solid tumor such as melanoma, head and neck, liver or kidney cancer. The CDR3 runs from the conserved cysteine through the conserved F or W. D genes are given only for firm matches. A clone size is listed for some rows: how often the clone was seen (once, few, many), or a class if it is expanded.

TRBD2,16,-,TRBJ2-3,TRBV5-4,TGTGCCAGCAGCGCGAAGACTAGCGGGGGTGCTGATACGCAGTATTTT,CASSAKTSGGADTQYF
TRBD2,17,-,TRBJ2-3,TRBV5-4,TGTGCCAGCAGCCAGGGACTAGCGGGTCGGGGCGCCGATACGCAGTATTTT,CASSQGLAGRGADTQYF
TRBD2,17,-,TRBJ2-1,TRBV4-2,TGTGCCAGCAGCCAAGCCCTGACTAGCGGGGGGGCCGGTGAGCAGTTCTTC,CASSQALTSGGAGEQFF
-,13,-,TRBJ1-2,TRBV10-3,TGTGCCATCGGGGTGTCCCTAAATTATGGCTACACCTTC,CAIGVSLNYGYTF
-,14,-,TRBJ1-2,TRBV18,TGTGCCAGCTCACCAACACAGCTACCTTATGGCTACACCTTC,CASSPTQLPYGYTF
-,13,-,TRBJ2-1,TRBV6-6,TGTGCCAGCAGTTACGACTCCTACAATGAGCAGTTCTTC,CASSYDSYNEQFF
TRBD1,14,-,TRBJ1-2,TRBV6-5,TGTGCCAGCAGTTACTCCCAGGGGGCGGATGGCTACACCTTC,CASSYSQGADGYTF
-,14,few,TRBJ1-1,TRBV7-2,TGTGCCAGCAGCCTATACAGGGCGGGGACTGAAGCTTTCTTT,CASSLYRAGTEAFF
-,13,-,TRBJ1-1,TRBV7-2,TGTGCCAGCAGCTTCTCCCAGTGGGATGAAGCTTTCTTT,CASSFSQWDEAFF
-,17,once,TRBJ2-2,TRBV7-2,TGTGCCAGCAGCCCCTCGCTAGCGAACGCGAACACCGGGGAGCTGTTTTTT,CASSPSLANANTGELFF
TRBD2,14,-,TRBJ2-7,TRBV5-4,TGTGCCAGCAGCTCTGGACTAGAGACGGACGAGCAGTACTTC,CASSSGLETDEQYF
TRBD1,14,-,TRBJ1-1,TRBV5-1,TGCGCCAGCAGCTGGGGGACAGGGATCACTGAAGCTTTCTTT,CASSWGTGITEAFF
-,15,-,TRBJ2-3,TRBV9,TGTGCCAGCAGCGTAGGAGACCCAAGCACAGATACGCAGTATTTT,CASSVGDPSTDTQYF
-,11,-,TRBJ2-7,TRBV30,TGTGCCTGGAGCCGAGAGGGCGGGCAGTACTTC,CAWSREGGQYF
-,14,-,TRBJ2-2,TRBV15,TGTGCCACCAGCAGTCGACTAGGGGCCGGGGAGCTGTTTTTT,CATSSRLGAGELFF
-,13,-,TRBJ2-7,TRBV6-5,TGTGCCAGCAGCATGGGACTTGCCTACGAGCAGTACTTC,CASSMGLAYEQYF